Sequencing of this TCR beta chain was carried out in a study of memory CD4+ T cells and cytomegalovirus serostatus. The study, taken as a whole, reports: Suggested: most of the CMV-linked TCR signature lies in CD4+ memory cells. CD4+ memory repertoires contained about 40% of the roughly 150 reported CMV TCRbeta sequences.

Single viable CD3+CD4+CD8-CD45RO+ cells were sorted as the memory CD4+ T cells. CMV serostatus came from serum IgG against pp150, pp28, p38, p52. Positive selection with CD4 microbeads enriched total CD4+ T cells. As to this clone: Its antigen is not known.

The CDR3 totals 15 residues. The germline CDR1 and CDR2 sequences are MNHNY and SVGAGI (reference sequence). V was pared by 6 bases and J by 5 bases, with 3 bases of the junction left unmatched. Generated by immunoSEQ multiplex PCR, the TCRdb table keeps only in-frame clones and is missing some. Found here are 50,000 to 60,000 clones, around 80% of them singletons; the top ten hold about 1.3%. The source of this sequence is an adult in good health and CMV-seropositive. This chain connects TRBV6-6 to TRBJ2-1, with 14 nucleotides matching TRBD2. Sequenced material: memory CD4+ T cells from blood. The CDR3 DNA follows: TGTGCCAGCAGGAGGACTAGCGGGGGGAACAATGAGCAGTTCTTC. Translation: CASRRTSGGNNEQFF.